This TCR beta chain was sequenced during a study of T cell changes during pregnancy in multiple sclerosis. Profiled with immunoSEQ multiplex PCR; TCRdb holds only in-frame clones, not every one. The sample has about 59,000 clones, approximately 94% seen once. Trimming took 6 bases from V and 4 from J, leaving 12 bases between them. CDR3 length: 14 amino acids. Per germline, CDR1 MDHEN and CDR2 SYDVKM. V usage is TRBV28 and J usage is TRBJ1-4; D unclear. This specimen consisted of CD8+ T cells from peripheral blood mononuclear cells, obtained after pregnancy. The receptor was derived from a female donor with multiple sclerosis, enrolled in a pregnancy study. CDR3 nucleotide sequence: TGTGCCAGCAGACCGGGGTTTATTAATGAAAAACTGTTTTTT. Its protein product is CASRPGFINEKLFF. The full variable domain, in which reference TRBV28 and TRBJ1-4 provide the parts outside the CDR3, is DVKVTQSSRYLVKRTGEKVFLECVQDMDHENMFWYRQDPGLGLRLIYFSYDVKMKEKGDIPEGYSVSREKKERFSLILESASTNQTSMYLCASRPGFINEKLFFGSGTQLSVL.